The rows below give T cell receptor beta chains drawn from one sample of a study of shared clonotypes between healthy human individuals. The data were produced by immunoSEQ multiplex PCR, yet TCRdb's version contains in-frame clones alone and is incomplete. Found here are about 750,000 clones, more than 85% of them singletons; the top ten hold about 25%. Sequenced material: naive CD8+ T cells sorted from blood. Receptors originate from a man aged 25-45 years in good health. The CDR3 runs from the conserved cysteine through the conserved F or W. The D gene is left open where the match is weak. Only part of the rows carry a size: once, few, many, or a class if the clone is expanded.

v_call	clone_size	d_call	j_call	cdr3_nt	cdr3_aa
TRBV7-6	NA	NA	TRBJ2-7	TGTGCCAGCAGCCCCAGACAGAGCTACGAGCAGTACTTC	CASSPRQSYEQYF
TRBV5-1	once	TRBD2	TRBJ2-1	TGCGCCAGCAGCCCCTTGACCGGGACTAGTCTCAATGAGCAGTTCTTC	CASSPLTGTSLNEQFF
TRBV29-1	NA	NA	TRBJ2-7	TGCAGCGTTGTTGTTCCGGGTCCTAACTCCTACGAGCAGTACTTC	CSVVVPGPNSYEQYF
TRBV6-6	NA	TRBD2	TRBJ2-1	TGTGCCAGCAGTTACCTAGCGGGACGGCAGGATGAGCAGTTCTTC	CASSYLAGRQDEQFF
TRBV5-6	once	TRBD2	TRBJ2-1	TGTGCCAGCAGCTTGGCCGAGACTAGCTTCTATGAGCAGTTCTTC	CASSLAETSFYEQFF
TRBV5-1	NA	NA	TRBJ2-7	TGCGCCAGCAGCTTTAGAGGTGGCAGGACAGCGGTTTACGAGCAGTACTTC	CASSFRGGRTAVYEQYF
TRBV5-1	NA	NA	TRBJ2-2	TGCGCCAGCAGCGTAGGACCGATCCGGGACCCTAACACCGGGGAGCTGTTTTTT	CASSVGPIRDPNTGELFF
TRBV2	NA	TRBD2	TRBJ2-7	TGTGCCAGCAGTGAAGGGGGGGGAGCCGAGCAGTACTTC	CASSEGGGAEQYF
TRBV30	NA	NA	TRBJ2-7	TGTGCCTGGAGCGAGGACAGCTCCTACGAGCAGTACTTC	CAWSEDSSYEQYF
TRBV27	once	NA	TRBJ2-1	TGTGCCAGCAGTTTATCAAGTGGGCCAGGAGCTAACAATGAGCAGTTCTTC	CASSLSSGPGANNEQFF
TRBV11-2	NA	NA	TRBJ2-7	TGTGCCAGCAGCTTAGAACCCCCGGTGGCAGGCCGCTACGAGCAGTACTTC	CASSLEPPVAGRYEQYF
TRBV7-6	NA	NA	TRBJ2-1	TGTGCCAGCAGCCTCCCACACGACAGGGAGCAGTTCTTC	CASSLPHDREQFF
TRBV6-1	NA	NA	TRBJ2-2	TGTGCCAGCAGTGAACAGCCAGGGTGGAACACCGGGGAGCTGTTTTTT	CASSEQPGWNTGELFF
TRBV21-1	NA	NA	TRBJ2-7	TGTGCCAGCTCTGACAGGGGGAAATACGAGCAGTACTTC	CASSDRGKYEQYF
TRBV11-2	NA	NA	TRBJ2-3	TGTGCCAGCATGGGCCAGCACACAGATACGCAGTATTTT	CASMGQHTDTQYF
TRBV4-3	NA	TRBD1	TRBJ1-1	TGCGCCAGCAGCCTCGCCCGACAGGGCGGAACTGAAGCTTTCTTT	CASSLARQGGTEAFF
TRBV2	NA	NA	TRBJ1-4	TGTGCCAGCAGGGCTAGGGACATGGATGGTAAACTGTTTTTT	CASRARDMDGKLFF
TRBV10-2	NA	NA	TRBJ2-1	TGCGCCAGCAGTGAGTCCCCGGCTCCCAATTGGGGCAATGAGCAGTTCTTC	CASSESPAPNWGNEQFF
TRBV5-4	NA	NA	TRBJ2-7	TGTGCCAGCAGCTTGGAGGGATCTAGCTCCTACGAGCAGTACTTC	CASSLEGSSSYEQYF
TRBV23-1	once	NA	TRBJ2-5	TGCGCCAGCAGGGGGCCACGGCCTCAAGAGACCCAGTACTTC	CASRGPRPQETQYF